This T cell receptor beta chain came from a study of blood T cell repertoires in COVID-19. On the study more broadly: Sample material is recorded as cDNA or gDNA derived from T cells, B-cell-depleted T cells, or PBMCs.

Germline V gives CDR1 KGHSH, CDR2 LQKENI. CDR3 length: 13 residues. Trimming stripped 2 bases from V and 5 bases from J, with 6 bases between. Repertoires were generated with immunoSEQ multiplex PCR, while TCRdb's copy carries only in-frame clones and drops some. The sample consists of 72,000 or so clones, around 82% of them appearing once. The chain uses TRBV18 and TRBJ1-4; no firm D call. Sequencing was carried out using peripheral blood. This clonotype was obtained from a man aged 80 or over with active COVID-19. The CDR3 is CASSPAINEKLFF. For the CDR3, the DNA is TGTGCCAGCTCACCAGCTATAAATGAAAAACTGTTTTTT.